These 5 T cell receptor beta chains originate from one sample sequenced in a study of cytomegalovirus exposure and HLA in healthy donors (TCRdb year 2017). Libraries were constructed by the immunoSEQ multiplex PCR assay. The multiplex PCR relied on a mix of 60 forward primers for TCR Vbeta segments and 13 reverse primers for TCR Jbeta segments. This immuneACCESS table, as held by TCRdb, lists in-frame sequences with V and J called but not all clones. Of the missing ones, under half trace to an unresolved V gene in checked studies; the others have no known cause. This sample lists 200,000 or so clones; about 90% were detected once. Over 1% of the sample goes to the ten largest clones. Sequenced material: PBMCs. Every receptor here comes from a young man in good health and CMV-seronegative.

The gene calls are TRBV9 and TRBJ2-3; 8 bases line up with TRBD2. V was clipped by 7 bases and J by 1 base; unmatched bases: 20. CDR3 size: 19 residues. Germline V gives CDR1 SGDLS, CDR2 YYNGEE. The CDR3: CASGRRLAGNSGGTDTQYF. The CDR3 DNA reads TGTGCCAGCGGCCGAAGGCTAGCGGGCAACTCAGGGGGCACAGATACGCAGTATTTT.

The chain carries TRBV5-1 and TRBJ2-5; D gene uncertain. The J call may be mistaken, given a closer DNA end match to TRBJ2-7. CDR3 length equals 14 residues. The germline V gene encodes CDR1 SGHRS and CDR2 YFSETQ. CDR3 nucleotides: TGCGCCAGCAGACAAACGACTGAGACCTACGAGCAGTACTTC. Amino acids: CASRQTTETYEQYF.

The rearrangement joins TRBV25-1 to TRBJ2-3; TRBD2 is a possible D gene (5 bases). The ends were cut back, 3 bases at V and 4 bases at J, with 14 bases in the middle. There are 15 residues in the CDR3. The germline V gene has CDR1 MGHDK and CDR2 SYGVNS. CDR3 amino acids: CASSDLLRAADTQYF. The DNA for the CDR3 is TGTGCCAGCAGTGATTTATTGAGGGCAGCAGATACGCAGTATTTT.

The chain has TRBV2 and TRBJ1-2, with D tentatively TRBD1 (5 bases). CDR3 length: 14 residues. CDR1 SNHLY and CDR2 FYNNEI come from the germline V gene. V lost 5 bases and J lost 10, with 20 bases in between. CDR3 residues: CASSLQVGGAVYTF. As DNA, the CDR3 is TGTGCCAGCAGTCTTCAGGTGGGAGGGGCCGTCTACACCTTC.

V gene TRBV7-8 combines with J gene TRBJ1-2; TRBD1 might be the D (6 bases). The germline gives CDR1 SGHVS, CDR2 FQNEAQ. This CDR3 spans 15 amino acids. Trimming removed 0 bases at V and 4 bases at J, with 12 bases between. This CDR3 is CASSLAGGVGYGYTF. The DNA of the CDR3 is TGTGCCAGCAGCTTAGCTGGGGGCGTCGGCTATGGCTACACCTTC.